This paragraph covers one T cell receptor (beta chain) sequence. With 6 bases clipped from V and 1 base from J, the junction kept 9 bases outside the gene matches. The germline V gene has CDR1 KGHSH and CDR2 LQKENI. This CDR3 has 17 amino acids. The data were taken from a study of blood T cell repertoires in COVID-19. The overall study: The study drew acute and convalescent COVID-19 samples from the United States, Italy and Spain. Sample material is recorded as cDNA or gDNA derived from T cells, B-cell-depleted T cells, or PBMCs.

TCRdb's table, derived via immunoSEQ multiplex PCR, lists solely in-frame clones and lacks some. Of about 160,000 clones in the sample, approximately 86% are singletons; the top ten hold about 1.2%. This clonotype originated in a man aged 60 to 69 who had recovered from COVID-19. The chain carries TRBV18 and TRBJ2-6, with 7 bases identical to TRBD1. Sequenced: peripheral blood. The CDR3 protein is CASSRQGEGSGANVLTF. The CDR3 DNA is TGTGCCAGCTCCCGACAGGGCGAGGGATCTGGGGCCAACGTCCTGACTTTC.